Sequencing of this T cell receptor (beta chain) was carried out in a study of beta chain features in type 1 diabetes. Since all of the isolated RNA was reverse transcribed, expressed TCRB transcripts were what got sequenced. Clones were sequenced by immunoSEQ multiplex PCR, and TCRdb holds only the in-frame ones, with some missing. The table includes fewer than 350,000 clones, 15% to 20% detected once. This clone appeared a few times. Its matching antigen is unknown. The germline CDR1 and CDR2 sequences are SGHVS and FQNEAQ. The CDR3 covers 14 residues. With V trimmed by 8 bases and J by 4 bases, 7 bases remained unmatched. Study conclusions and caveats: People with Type 1 diabetes carried modestly yet significantly shorter TCRB CDR3s in all four CD4+ subsets.

This receptor was taken from a young woman in good health. Source material: naive CD4+ T cells from blood. V is TRBV7-8 and J is TRBJ2-3; 9 bases map to TRBD2. The CDR3 reads CASRGVAGADTQYF. Here the CDR3 DNA reads TGTGCCAGCCGCGGAGTAGCGGGGGCAGATACGCAGTATTTT.